Listed here are 27 T cell receptor beta chains from one sample, sequenced in a study of cytomegalovirus exposure and HLA in healthy donors. 60 Vbeta and 13 Jbeta primers were used in PCR. Sequenced by immunoSEQ multiplex PCR; TCRdb stores in-frame clones only, minus some. The sample holds 50,000 or so clones. Specimen: PBMCs. These receptors were collected from a woman between 40 and 55 years old in good health and CMV-seronegative.

The CDR3 loop reads CAWMGQTDNEQFF. CDR3 DNA: TGTGCCTGGATGGGACAGACCGACAATGAGCAGTTCTTC. This chain joins TRBV30 and TRBJ2-1, with 7 nucleotides matching TRBD1. CDR1 and CDR2 (germline): GTSNPN, SVGIG (reference sequence). V lost 4 bases to trimming and J lost 5 bases; unmatched junction nucleotides: 5. The CDR3 contains 13 residues.

V usage is TRBV27 and J usage is TRBJ2-7; 12 bases align to TRBD2. The CDR3 length is 15 residues. Trimming removed 6 bases from V and 4 bases from J; junction bases left unmatched: 7. Germline CDR1 reads MNHEY; CDR2 reads SMNVEV (reference sequence). The CDR3 loop is CASRGEGTSGYEQYF. The CDR3 DNA reads TGTGCCAGCAGGGGGGAGGGGACTAGCGGGTACGAGCAGTACTTC.

The V and J genes are TRBV30 and TRBJ2-2; tentatively, D is TRBD1 (6 bases). The CDR3 sequence is 19 residues long. CDR1 is GTSNPN, CDR2 SVGIG, per germline (reference sequence). V dropped 0 bases and J dropped 3 bases, with 23 bases sitting between them. The CDR3 DNA reads TGTGCCTGGAGTGTACTTCTTTTCTTCGGGACAAGGGACACCGGGGAGCTGTTTTTT. The encoded protein is CAWSVLLFFGTRDTGELFF.

The chain combines TRBV7-6 with TRBJ1-3; D ambiguous. The V end lost 1 base, the J end lost 0 bases, and 10 bases lay between the germline ends. The CDR3 has 16 residues. The germline gives CDR1 SGHVS, CDR2 FNYEAQ. The CDR3, as DNA: TGTGCCAGCAGCTTAGGGGCAACTTTCTCTGGAAACACCATATATTTT. It specifies CASSLGATFSGNTIYF.

This chain joins TRBV6-5 and TRBJ2-1, with 8 bases lining up with TRBD2. The germline gives CDR1 MNHEY, CDR2 SVGAGI. The length of the CDR3 is 15 residues. V was clipped by 6 bases and J by 10 bases; unmatched bases: 14. CDR3 bases: TGTGCCAGCAGGTCCTTAGCGGGGCAACTCGCCGAGCAGTTCTTC. Amino acid sequence: CASRSLAGQLAEQFF.

V gene TRBV5-1 combines with J gene TRBJ2-2; no clear D. The germline V and J ends were trimmed by 7 bases and 4 bases, with 11 bases remaining between them. CDR1 and CDR2 from the germline V gene are SGHRS and YFSETQ. The CDR3 contains 13 residues. The CDR3 spells CASGQQFTGELFF. CDR3 sequence (DNA): TGCGCCAGCGGGCAGCAATTCACCGGGGAGCTGTTTTTT.

The V call is TRBV25-1, the J call TRBJ2-2; possible D gene TRBD1, 6 bases. The CDR3 is made up of 16 amino acids. The germline CDR1 and CDR2 sequences are MGHDK and SYGVNS. Trimming left V 8 bases short and J 0 bases short, with 16 bases between. As DNA, the CDR3 is TGTGCCAGCCGCCGGTCTGGGACATCGAACACCGGGGAGCTGTTTTTT. Its protein is CASRRSGTSNTGELFF.

The chain carries TRBV7-9 and TRBJ1-5; 7 nucleotides agree with TRBD1. V lost 1 base to trimming and J lost 7 bases; unmatched junction nucleotides: 4. Looked up from germline, CDR1 is SEHNR and CDR2 is FQNEAQ (reference sequence). The CDR3 covers 14 residues. The CDR3 reads CASSLERGPQPQHF. The CDR3 DNA follows: TGTGCCAGCAGCTTAGAAAGGGGGCCACAGCCCCAGCATTTT.

The chain couples TRBV2 to TRBJ1-1; no definite D call. Germline-derived CDR1 and CDR2 are SNHLY and FYNNEI. This CDR3 comprises 15 residues. The V gene lost 0 bases and the J gene lost 7 bases, with 15 bases spanning the gap. CDR3 residues: CASSEAGLEGSEAFF. The CDR3 DNA reads TGTGCCAGCAGTGAAGCGGGCCTAGAGGGCAGTGAAGCTTTCTTT.

The CDR3 DNA reads TGTGCCAGCAGCGTAGAAGAGCGATACGGCTACACCTTC. Its protein is CASSVEERYGYTF. V and J are TRBV9 and TRBJ1-2; D not certain. The CDR3 runs to 13 residues. Germline values: CDR1 SGDLS, CDR2 YYNGEE. With 0 bases removed from V and 8 bases from J, the gap between germline ends came to 11 bases.

The V and J genes are TRBV28 and TRBJ1-2; TRBD1 aligns across 7 bases. V lost 7 bases and J lost 3; bases outside the gene matches: 11. The CDR3 totals 15 residues. The germline gives CDR1 MDHEN, CDR2 SYDVKM. CDR3 sequence reads: CASTLRKGADYGYTF. The CDR3 region has the DNA TGTGCCAGCACCCTCCGCAAGGGGGCAGACTATGGCTACACCTTC.

This chain uses TRBV4-3 with TRBJ2-2; 9 bases map to TRBD2. V lost 4 bases to trimming and J lost 5 bases; unmatched junction nucleotides: 2. This CDR3 comprises 14 residues. Germline lookup yields CDR1 LGHNA and CDR2 YSLEER. In DNA form, the CDR3 reads TGCGCCAGCAGCCCAACTAGCGGGACCGGGGAGCTGTTTTTT. It codes for CASSPTSGTGELFF.

The chain combines TRBV7-9 with TRBJ2-2, with 7 bases aligning to TRBD2. Germline V gives CDR1 SEHNR, CDR2 FQNEAQ (reference sequence). The CDR3 totals 17 residues. Losses at the gene ends were 5 bases for V and 0 bases for J; bases not matched to a gene: 9. CDR3 DNA: TGTGCCAGCAGCGTAATCGGGAGGAGTTCGAACACCGGGGAGCTGTTTTTT. Translating it yields CASSVIGRSSNTGELFF. The full variable domain, completed using reference TRBV7-9 and TRBJ2-2, is DTGVSQNPRHKITKRGQNVTFRCDPISEHNRLYWYRQTLGQGPEFLTYFQNEAQLEKSRLLSDRFSAERPKGSFSTLEIQRTEQGDSAMYLCASSVIGRSSNTGELFFGEGSRLTVL.

This chain connects TRBV7-2 to TRBJ1-4; D gene unclear. CDR3 length: 17 amino acids. Between the trimmed V and J ends, which lost 3 bases and 7 bases, there was a span of 21 bases. Germline CDR1 is SGHTA and CDR2 is FQGNSA. In nucleotides, the CDR3 is TGTGCCAGCAGCTTGTCTCCGTCCGGGGTGGCGTTTGAAAAACTGTTTTTT. Its translation: CASSLSPSGVAFEKLFF.

This chain joins TRBV6-1 and TRBJ2-7; the match to TRBD1 covers 7 bases. V dropped 5 bases and J dropped 5; count of bases not matched to a gene: 9. The CDR3 is 14 residues long. Germline CDR1 reads MNHNS; CDR2 reads SASEGT. The CDR3 sequence is CASSWDSRGNEQYF. The CDR3 nucleotides read TGTGCCAGCAGTTGGGACAGCCGTGGGAACGAGCAGTACTTC.

V usage is TRBV19 and J usage is TRBJ2-1; 7 bases align to TRBD2. CDR1 and CDR2 (germline): LNHDA, SQIVND (reference sequence). V shed 1 base, J shed 0 bases, and the junction held 3 bases outside the gene matches. The CDR3 sequence is 16 residues long. CDR3 coding DNA: TGTGCCAGTAGTATAGCGGCGGGAGTCTCCTACAATGAGCAGTTCTTC. Protein: CASSIAAGVSYNEQFF.

The chain has TRBV30 and TRBJ2-5, with 14 bases aligning to TRBD2. V was clipped by 0 bases and J by 4 bases; unmatched bases: 7. This CDR3 is built from 17 residues. Germline assignment: CDR1 GTSNPN and CDR2 SVGIG (reference sequence). CDR3 DNA sequence: TGTGCCTGGAGTGTAGGGACTAGCGGGGGTTTCGGAGAGACCCAGTACTTC. Protein sequence: CAWSVGTSGGFGETQYF.

The V and J genes are TRBV6-5 and TRBJ1-2, with 9 positions matching TRBD1. V was clipped by 2 bases and J by 4 bases; unmatched bases: 5. The CDR3 spans 15 residues. CDR1 MNHEY and CDR2 SVGAGI come from the germline V gene. The CDR3 sequence is CASSYGTGTGYGYTF. In nucleotides, the CDR3 is TGTGCCAGCAGTTACGGGACAGGGACGGGCTATGGCTACACCTTC.

This sequence joins TRBV18 and TRBJ1-2, with 8 nucleotides matching TRBD1. Germline trimming cut 2 bases from V and 5 bases from J; bases unmatched to any gene: 4. The CDR3 has 14 amino acids. The germline V gene has CDR1 KGHSH and CDR2 LQKENI. In DNA, the CDR3 is TGTGCCAGCTCACCATCGACAGGGGCTTATGGCTACACCTTC. Its translation is CASSPSTGAYGYTF.

The chain couples TRBV9 to TRBJ1-2; D is unresolved. The V end lost 5 bases, the J end lost 0 bases, and 2 bases lay between the germline ends. CDR3 length equals 11 residues. The germline V gene has CDR1 SGDLS and CDR2 YYNGEE. The CDR3 protein is CASSTNYGYTF. DNA of the CDR3: TGTGCCAGCAGTACTAACTATGGCTACACCTTC.

The genes are TRBV6-1 and TRBJ2-7; D perhaps matches TRBD1 (6 bases). The CDR3 spans 14 residues. CDR1 and CDR2 (germline): MNHNS, SASEGT. V was clipped by 4 bases and J by 3 bases, with 13 bases between them. The CDR3 nucleotides are TGTGCCAGCAGTGGTCCAGGGGCTGGCTACGAGCAGTACTTC. This codes for CASSGPGAGYEQYF.

The CDR3 nucleotides are TGTGCCAGCAGCTTTGGACAGGGGGAGAACAATGAGCAGTTCTTC. Amino acids: CASSFGQGENNEQFF. J is TRBJ2-1 and V is TRBV7-9, with 10 bases matching TRBD1. The CDR3 contains 15 residues. V lost 3 bases, J lost 5 bases, and 4 bases stayed unmatched. From germline, CDR1 is SEHNR and CDR2 FQNEAQ (reference sequence).

The CDR3 DNA sequence: TGCGCCAGCAGCCAAGATGTAGCCACGGTAAACTATGGCTACACCTTC. Its protein product is CASSQDVATVNYGYTF. The chain carries TRBV4-1 and TRBJ1-2; D unclear. The CDR3 runs 16 residues. From germline, CDR1 is MGHRA and CDR2 YSYEKL. Trimming removed 0 bases at V and 2 bases at J, with 13 bases between.

The chain recombines TRBV19 with TRBJ1-5; D is perhaps TRBD1 (6 bases). Germline lookup yields CDR1 LNHDA and CDR2 SQIVND (reference sequence). The CDR3 is 14 amino acids. The V end lost 6 bases, the J end lost 3 bases, and 12 bases lay between the germline ends. This CDR3 is CASSGQITNQPQHF. The CDR3 DNA follows: TGTGCCAGTAGCGGACAGATCACCAATCAGCCCCAGCATTTT.

J is TRBJ1-1 and V is TRBV5-6; D unclear. Germline V gene data show CDR1 as SGHDT and CDR2 as YYEEEE. V dropped 4 bases and J dropped 1 base, with 14 bases sitting between them. The CDR3 spans 15 residues. The CDR3 DNA sequence: TGTGCCAGCAGCCCGAGACTCTTTTCGAACACTGAAGCTTTCTTT. Its translation: CASSPRLFSNTEAFF.

The V gene is TRBV19, the J gene TRBJ2-7; 8 bases are a match to TRBD1. V shed 6 bases and J 4 bases; nucleotides not matched to a gene: 5. CDR3 length equals 13 residues. The germline CDR1 and CDR2 sequences are LNHDA and SQIVND (reference sequence). The CDR3 sequence is CASRGQGAYEQYF. The CDR3 DNA reads TGTGCCAGTAGAGGGCAGGGGGCGTACGAGCAGTACTTC.

V gene TRBV6-5 combines with J gene TRBJ2-1; 11 bases fit TRBD2. Germline trimming cut 2 bases from V and 9 bases from J; bases unmatched to any gene: 6. This CDR3 comprises 15 residues. Germline V gene lookup returns CDR1 MNHEY and CDR2 SVGAGI. CDR3 sequence: CASSYVLAGGIEQFF. The CDR3 DNA reads as TGTGCCAGCAGTTACGTGCTAGCGGGGGGCATTGAGCAGTTCTTC.